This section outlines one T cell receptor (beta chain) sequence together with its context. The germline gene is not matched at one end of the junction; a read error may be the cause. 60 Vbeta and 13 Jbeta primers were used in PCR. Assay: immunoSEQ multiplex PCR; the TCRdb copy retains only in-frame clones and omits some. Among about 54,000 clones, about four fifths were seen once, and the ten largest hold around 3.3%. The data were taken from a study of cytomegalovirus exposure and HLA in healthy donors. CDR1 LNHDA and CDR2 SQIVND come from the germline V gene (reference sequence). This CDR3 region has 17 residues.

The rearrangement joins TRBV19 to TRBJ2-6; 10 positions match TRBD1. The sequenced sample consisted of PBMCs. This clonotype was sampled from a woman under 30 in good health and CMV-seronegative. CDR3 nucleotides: TGTGCCAGTAGGAGGAAAATAGGGACAGGGGACACCAACGGCCTGACTTTC. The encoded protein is CASRRKIGTGDTNGLTF. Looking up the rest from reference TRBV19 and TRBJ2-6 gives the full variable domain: DGGITQSPKYLFRKEGQNVTLSCEQNLNHDAMYWYRQDPGQGLRLIYYSQIVNDFQKGDIAEGYSVSREKKESFPLTVTSAQKNPTAFYLCASRRKIGTGDTNGLTFGAGSRLTVL.